Below, 25 T cell receptor beta chains from the same sample are listed, as sequenced in a study of blood T cells in healthy people across ages. A second PCR of roughly 7 to 11 cycles used a sample-barcoded 5' primer and a J-beta primer mix. Using its own MiXCR run on the 5' RACE reads, TCRdb lists one record per CDR3 protein. The repertoire holds around 990,000 distinct CDR3 sequences, with approximately 38% as singletons. Sequenced: blood. Source of these receptors: a man between 18 and 29 years old in good health.

V usage is TRBV7-9 and J usage is TRBJ1-5; D call uncertain. The CDR3 runs to 17 residues. V shed 3 bases and J shed 2 bases, with 17 bases lying between them. CDR1 is SEHNR and CDR2 is FQNEAQ in the germline V gene (reference sequence). CDR3 sequence (DNA): TGTGCCAGCAGCTTTAACGAAGGCCTCCGGGGCAATCAGCCCCAGCATTTT. It encodes CASSFNEGLRGNQPQHF.

This clonotype was observed at least ten times. V usage is TRBV12-3 or TRBV12-4 and J usage is TRBJ2-5; 9 bases line up with TRBD1. The CDR3 totals 15 residues. After removal of 5 bases from V and 4 bases from J, the junction contained 8 bases not matched to a gene. The CDR3 sequence is CASSRRTGDGETQYF. The CDR3 DNA sequence: TGTGCCAGCAGTCGACGGACAGGGGACGGAGAGACCCAGTACTTC.

This clonotype was observed a handful of times. The rearrangement links TRBV7-2 to TRBJ2-4; TRBD1 is a possible D gene (6 bases). CDR1 is SGHTA and CDR2 is FQGNSA in the germline V gene. The CDR3 has 15 amino acids. The V and J ends lost 1 base and 2 bases respectively, with 9 bases between them. The CDR3 DNA is TGTGCCAGCAGCTTAGTACGGGACACCAAAAACATTCAGTACTTC. It encodes CASSLVRDTKNIQYF. Variable domain in full (rest from reference TRBV7-2 and TRBJ2-4): GAGVSQSPSNKVTEKGKDVELRCDPISGHTALYWYRQSLGQGLEFLIYFQGNSAPDKSGLPSDRFSAERTGGSVSTLTIQRTQQEDSAVYLCASSLVRDTKNIQYFGAGTRLSVL.

V is TRBV5-5 and J is TRBJ1-2; the D is unclear. The germline gives CDR1 SGHKS, CDR2 YYEKEE (reference sequence). Trimming stripped 0 bases from V and 0 bases from J, with 15 bases between. This CDR3 has 17 amino acids. CDR3 in amino acids: CASSLAETTSANYGYTF. Here the CDR3 DNA reads TGTGCCAGCAGCTTGGCCGAGACAACCTCAGCTAACTATGGCTACACCTTC. The whole variable domain, filled in from reference TRBV5-5 and TRBJ1-2, reads DAGVTQSPTHLIKTRGQQVTLRCSPISGHKSVSWYQQVLGQGPQFIFQYYEKEERGRGNFPDRFSARQFPNYSSELNVNALLLGDSALYLCASSLAETTSANYGYTFGSGTRLTVV.

This clonotype was recorded a few times. This chain joins TRBV27 and TRBJ1-2; D is undetermined. Germline CDR1 is MNHEY and CDR2 is SMNVEV (reference sequence). The CDR3 runs to 15 residues. The germline V and J ends were trimmed by 2 bases and 0 bases, with 10 bases remaining between them. CDR3 in DNA: TGTGCCAGCAGTTTAGATCACAGAGCTAACTATGGCTACACCTTC. Protein sequence: CASSLDHRANYGYTF.

This chain joins TRBV25-1 and TRBJ1-2; 8 bases agree with TRBD1. CDR3 length: 13 amino acids. The germline gives CDR1 MGHDK, CDR2 SYGVNS. V shed 4 bases, J shed 6 bases, and the junction held 4 bases outside the gene matches. DNA for the CDR3: TGTGCCAGCAGTGCGAGACAGGGGCATGGCTACACCTTC. Its translation: CASSARQGHGYTF.

The V gene is TRBV15, the J gene TRBJ1-5; D is ambiguous. Between the trimmed V and J ends, which lost 0 bases and 7 bases, there was a span of 13 bases. The CDR3 length is 15 residues. Germline values: CDR1 LNHNV, CDR2 YYDKDF (reference sequence). CDR3 sequence reads: CATSRDRNKAQPQHF. CDR3 DNA: TGTGCCACCAGCAGAGATAGGAACAAGGCACAGCCCCAGCATTTT.

This clonotype was counted between two and nine times. The chain is built from TRBV12-3 or TRBV12-4 and TRBJ2-2, with TRBD1 matching over 11 bases. This CDR3 contains 16 residues. The junction had 5 bases not matched to a gene; V was cut back by 2 bases and J by 6 bases. The CDR3 sequence is CASSLRDRGIPGELFF. The CDR3, as DNA: TGTGCCAGCAGTTTAAGGGACAGGGGGATACCCGGGGAGCTGTTTTTT.

This clonotype has just a few counts. The chain uses TRBV25-1 and TRBJ1-4, with D unclear. Trimming left V 11 bases short and J 3 bases short, with 19 bases between. CDR3 length: 15 residues. Germline V gene data show CDR1 as MGHDK and CDR2 as SYGVNS. In DNA form, the CDR3 reads TGTGCCGGCCGCCCCTGGGGAGCAGCTAATGAAAAACTGTTTTTT. Translated: CAGRPWGAANEKLFF.

About this clonotype: A much more abundant neighbour one base away suggests this may be a read error. The chain couples TRBV20-1 to TRBJ1-4; 8 nucleotides match TRBD1. Per germline, CDR1 DFQATT and CDR2 SNEGSKA (reference sequence). The CDR3 has 11 amino acids. For the CDR3, the DNA is TGCACCGGACAGGGTGTGGGGAAACTGTTTTTT. It translates to CTGQGVGKLFF.

This clonotype was seen a handful of times. The chain carries TRBV20-1 and TRBJ1-1; D is possibly TRBD1 (5 bases). The ends were cut back, 0 bases at V and 1 base at J, with 12 bases in the middle. The CDR3 runs 15 residues. Germline V gene sequence: CDR1 DFQATT, CDR2 SNEGSKA (reference sequence). CDR3 sequence reads: CSARDLGHQNTEAFF. CDR3 sequence (DNA): TGCAGTGCTAGAGATCTAGGACACCAGAACACTGAAGCTTTCTTT.

The table lists this clonotype with a few counts. The V and J genes are TRBV6-1 and TRBJ1-1; no firm D call. The CDR3 sequence is 14 residues long. Per the germline V gene, CDR1 is MNHNS and CDR2 is SASEGT. V was shortened by 1 base and J by 1 base, with 7 bases between the two germline ends. The CDR3: CASSEGNENTEAFF. CDR3 DNA sequence: TGTGCCAGCAGTGAAGGGAACGAGAACACTGAAGCTTTCTTT.

The rearrangement links TRBV2 to TRBJ2-1; 9 bases match TRBD2. Germline CDR1 SNHLY, CDR2 FYNNEI. The CDR3 has 16 residues. V lost 4 bases to trimming and J lost 2 bases; unmatched junction nucleotides: 6. Here the CDR3 DNA reads TGTGCCAGCAGTGCCCTCGCGGGGGGGACCTACAATGAGCAGTTCTTC. Its protein is CASSALAGGTYNEQFF.

This clonotype was counted once. With a much larger clone just one base away, this may be a read error. The rearrangement joins TRBV7-2 to TRBJ2-1; D is perhaps TRBD1 or TRBD2 (6 bases each). The ends were cut back, 3 bases at V and 6 bases at J, with 15 bases in the middle. Germline V lookup: CDR1 SGHTA, CDR2 FQGNSA. This CDR3 region has 15 residues. The CDR3 nucleotides are TGTGCCAGCAGCTTTTCTAAGGGGGGCTGCAATGAGCAGTTCTTC. Amino acid sequence: CASSFSKGGCNEQFF.

The V and J genes are TRBV4-2 and TRBJ2-2; 8 bases map to TRBD2. Trimming removed 8 bases from V and 6 bases from J; junction bases left unmatched: 8. Germline V CDR1 and CDR2: LGHNA, YNFKEQ. The CDR3 spans 14 residues. In DNA form, the CDR3 reads TGTGCCAGCGTCGGGGGGGCTAGTGCCGGGGAGCTGTTTTTT. Translating gives CASVGGASAGELFF.

This clonotype showed up just a few times. The chain uses TRBV7-8 and TRBJ2-3, with D unresolved. CDR3 size: 14 residues. Trimming left V 3 bases short and J 3 bases short, with 10 bases between. Germline-derived CDR1 and CDR2 are SGHVS and FQNEAQ. The CDR3 bases are TGTGCCAGCAGCTTTGTGTTCACGACAGATACGCAGTATTTT. Translation gives CASSFVFTTDTQYF.

The V call is TRBV6-2 or TRBV6-3, the J call TRBJ2-7; TRBD1 matches 9 bases. CDR1 MNHEY and CDR2 SVGEGT come from the germline V gene. Losses at the gene ends were 6 bases for V and 1 base for J; bases not matched to a gene: 4. The length of the CDR3 is 14 residues. In DNA, the CDR3 is TGTGCCAGCAGGACGGACAGGGGATCCTACGAGCAGTACTTC. Translation: CASRTDRGSYEQYF.

This clonotype turned up a few times. The chain employs TRBV13 and TRBJ2-5; weak D call: TRBD1 (6 bases). The DNA end favors TRBJ2-7, so the J call may be wrong. This CDR3 region has 13 residues. Per germline, CDR1 PRHDT and CDR2 FYEKMQ (reference sequence). CDR3 DNA: TGTGCCAGCAGCGAGGACAGACTCTCCGAGCAGTACTTC. This codes for CASSEDRLSEQYF.

The CDR3 nucleotides are TGCAGCGCCGGCAGGACCGGTGACGCTGAAGCTTTCTTT. As protein: CSAGRTGDAEAFF. The chain carries TRBV29-1 and TRBJ1-1; unclear D gene. The V end lost 7 bases, the J end lost 6 bases, and 18 bases lay between the germline ends. Per germline, CDR1 SQVTM and CDR2 ANQGSEA. The CDR3 totals 13 residues.

Notes on this clonotype: One end of the junction fails to match germline, which may point to a read error. The chain recombines TRBV7-2 with TRBJ1-1; D remains unclear. The CDR3 covers 15 residues. Looked up from germline, CDR1 is SGHTA and CDR2 is FQGNSA. The CDR3 DNA is TGTGCCAGCAGCCCCGGTGACGGAATGAACGCTGAAGCTTTCTTT. It encodes CASSPGDGMNAEAFF.

The genes are TRBV12-3 or TRBV12-4 and TRBJ2-5; D is possibly TRBD1 (5 bases). Trimming removed 3 bases from V and 4 bases from J, with 12 bases in between. This CDR3 contains 14 residues. Here the CDR3 reads CASSFVRGLETQYF. CDR3 in DNA: TGTGCCAGCAGTTTCGTAAGGGGTTTAGAGACCCAGTACTTC.

This clonotype came up a few times. The chain carries TRBV20-1 and TRBJ2-7; D not resolved. This CDR3 is 11 amino acids long. The germline V gene encodes CDR1 DFQATT and CDR2 SNEGSKA (reference sequence). Trimming stripped 5 bases from V and 2 bases from J, with 7 bases between. CDR3: CSAADPYEQYF. CDR3 bases: TGCAGTGCTGCGGACCCCTACGAGCAGTACTTC.

CDR3 bases: TGTGCCAGCAGTTACCCCGGCGGGGGCAGCACGAATCCCGACGAGCAGTACTTC. Translating it yields CASSYPGGGSTNPDEQYF. This chain connects TRBV6-5 to TRBJ2-5, with a weak D call TRBD2 (7 bases). The J call may not be correct, given that the DNA end is closer to TRBJ2-7. This CDR3 is built from 18 residues. The germline V gene has CDR1 MNHEY and CDR2 SVGAGI.

The chain links TRBV4-3 to TRBJ1-2; D gene unclear. The ends were cut back, 0 bases at V and 4 bases at J, with 12 bases in the middle. In germline, CDR1 is LGHNA, CDR2 YSLEER. The CDR3 spans 15 residues. The CDR3 here is CASSQDPRLAYGYTF. The CDR3 coding sequence is TGCGCCAGCAGCCAAGATCCGAGGCTAGCCTATGGCTACACCTTC.

The sample holds one count of this clonotype. The chain couples TRBV9 to TRBJ2-1, with D perhaps matching TRBD1 (5 bases). The CDR3 is 15 amino acids. The V and J ends lost 4 bases and 7 bases respectively, with 18 bases between them. Germline assignment: CDR1 SGDLS and CDR2 YYNGEE. CDR3 amino acids: CASSPRETVLNEQFF. Written as DNA, the CDR3 is TGTGCCAGCAGCCCCCGCGAGACAGTTTTAAATGAGCAGTTCTTC. The full variable domain, in which reference TRBV9 and TRBJ2-1 provide the parts outside the CDR3, is DSGVTQTPKHLITATGQRVTLRCSPRSGDLSVYWYQQSLDQGLQFLIQYYNGEERAKGNILERFSAQQFPDLHSELNLSSLELGDSALYFCASSPRETVLNEQFFGPGTRLTVL.